Each of the 9 T cell receptor beta chains below was sequenced from the same sample in a study of cytomegalovirus exposure and HLA in healthy donors. The PCR employed 60 Vbeta primers together with 13 Jbeta primers. The data were produced by immunoSEQ multiplex PCR, yet TCRdb's version contains in-frame clones alone and is incomplete. The sample shows around 64,000 clones, and 2% to 3% sits with its ten largest clones. The sample was PBMCs. These receptors all stem from a female donor in good health and CMV-seropositive.

J is TRBJ2-3 and V is TRBV18; 10 bases are a match to TRBD2. The CDR3 has 16 amino acids. Per germline, CDR1 KGHSH and CDR2 LQKENI. The V and J ends lost 4 bases and 2 bases, in that order; junction bases with no gene match: 6. The CDR3 sequence is CASSQRAGGPTDTQYF. CDR3 DNA sequence: TGTGCCAGCTCACAGAGAGCGGGGGGGCCCACAGATACGCAGTATTTT.

This chain links TRBV5-1 with TRBJ2-2, with TRBD1 matching 8 bases. The CDR3 extends over 15 amino acids. The germline V gene encodes CDR1 SGHRS and CDR2 YFSETQ. V lost 5 bases to trimming and J lost 3 bases; unmatched junction nucleotides: 6. The CDR3 sequence is CASSQGQADTGELFF. CDR3 bases: TGCGCCAGCAGTCAGGGACAGGCTGACACCGGGGAGCTGTTTTTT.

The CDR3 bases are TGTGCCAGCAGTTTCTGGGGGACAGGGGACCTTAACTATGGCTACACCTTC. It specifies CASSFWGTGDLNYGYTF. The chain uses TRBV27 and TRBJ1-2, with TRBD1 matching over 10 bases. The CDR3 is 17 residues long. Unmatched junction bases numbered 8, after V lost 3 bases and J lost 1 base. Germline V lookup: CDR1 MNHEY, CDR2 SMNVEV (reference sequence).

The V gene is TRBV6-5, the J gene TRBJ1-1, with TRBD1 as a possible D gene (5 bases). V was pared by 5 bases and J by 1 base, with 14 bases between. Germline CDR1 and CDR2: MNHEY and SVGAGI. The CDR3 length is 15 residues. In DNA form, the CDR3 reads TGTGCCAGCAGTAACCCGACAGAGTGGAACACTGAAGCTTTCTTT. Protein sequence: CASSNPTEWNTEAFF.

This chain connects TRBV6-5 to TRBJ1-3, with TRBD1 identical over 8 bases. CDR3 size: 15 residues. CDR1 and CDR2 (germline): MNHEY, SVGAGI. The ends lost 5 bases at V and 0 bases at J; junction bases unmatched: 3. The CDR3 nucleotides read TGTGCCAGCAGTACGGACAGGGACTCTGGAAACACCATATATTTT. This translates into CASSTDRDSGNTIYF.

The J gene is TRBJ2-5, the V gene TRBV19; 7 bases line up with TRBD1. The CDR3 runs to 15 residues. With 3 bases clipped from V and 5 bases from J, the junction kept 9 bases outside the gene matches. In germline, CDR1 is LNHDA, CDR2 SQIVND (reference sequence). The chain's CDR3 is CASSIDMGRGETQYF. In DNA form, the CDR3 reads TGTGCCAGTAGTATTGACATGGGCAGGGGGGAGACCCAGTACTTC. Full variable domain (missing parts from reference TRBV19 and TRBJ2-5): DGGITQSPKYLFRKEGQNVTLSCEQNLNHDAMYWYRQDPGQGLRLIYYSQIVNDFQKGDIAEGYSVSREKKESFPLTVTSAQKNPTAFYLCASSIDMGRGETQYFGPGTRLLVL.

The CDR3 DNA follows: TGTGCCAGCAGGGGGGACAGCCATCAGCCCCAGCATTTT. It codes for CASRGDSHQPQHF. This sequence joins TRBV2 and TRBJ1-5; TRBD1 aligns across 7 bases. V lost 6 bases to trimming and J lost 5 bases; unmatched junction nucleotides: 4. Germline assignment: CDR1 SNHLY and CDR2 FYNNEI. The CDR3 extends over 13 amino acids.

This chain links TRBV21-1 with TRBJ1-6; whether TRBD1, the table's D call, matches the DNA was not checked. TRBV21-1 is termed a pseudogene. The CDR3 is 14 residues long. The CDR3 DNA sequence: TGTGCCAGCAGCAGTCGGGACAGGGGTTCACCCCTCCACTTT. Residues: CASSSRDRGSPLHF.

As DNA, the CDR3 is TGTGCCAGCAGCGCCCGAGGGGACAGGAACTCTGGAAACACCATATATTTT. Translated: CASSARGDRNSGNTIYF. The rearrangement uses TRBV9 and TRBJ1-3, with TRBD1 matching over 8 bases. Germline CDR1 is SGDLS and CDR2 is YYNGEE. CDR3 length: 17 amino acids. The V and J ends lost 3 bases and 0 bases, in that order; junction bases with no gene match: 8.